This T cell receptor beta chain came from a study of neoadjuvant anti-PD-1 for oral cavity cancer. Assay used: immunoSEQ multiplex PCR; TCRdb lists only in-frame clones, some missing. The sample gives more than 7,000 clones, about 60% of which show up once; about 6% is in the top ten. The CDR3 has 15 amino acids. Looked up from germline, CDR1 is LNHDA and CDR2 is SQIVND (reference sequence). V shed 2 bases, J shed 6 bases, and the junction held 6 bases outside the gene matches. The material was tumor tissue, obtained before nivolumab (anti-PD-1) treatment. The TCR was taken from a person aged 35-79 years with oral cavity squamous cell carcinoma. The V and J genes are TRBV19 and TRBJ2-2; 7 bases line up with TRBD1. The CDR3 coding sequence is TGTGCCAGTAGTATAATGACAGGGCGGGCCGGGGAGCTGTTTTTT. This translates into CASSIMTGRAGELFF. Looking up the rest from reference TRBV19 and TRBJ2-2 gives the full variable domain: DGGITQSPKYLFRKEGQNVTLSCEQNLNHDAMYWYRQDPGQGLRLIYYSQIVNDFQKGDIAEGYSVSREKKESFPLTVTSAQKNPTAFYLCASSIMTGRAGELFFGEGSRLTVL.